The source of this T cell receptor beta chain is a study of cytomegalovirus exposure and HLA in healthy donors. Study-wide findings and caveats: Some V segments, TRBV6-2 and TRBV6-3 among them, were indistinguishable and were therefore excluded. The likely explanation for a cluster of highly shared sequence variants was sequencing artifact. For TCR beta chains, V- and J-gene trimming was later linked to a missense DCLRE1C variant.

Concerning this clone itself: Its antigen is undetermined.

The CDR3 has 13 residues. Germline CDR1 SGHKS, CDR2 YYEKEE (reference sequence). Trimming cost V 2 bases and J 6 bases, with 8 bases left between them. Researchers ran the PCR with 60 Vbeta and 13 Jbeta primers. Method: immunoSEQ multiplex PCR; TCRdb's copy keeps in-frame clones and lacks some. Among under 200,000 clones listed, around 84% were seen once. The sequence was collected from a man in his fifties in good health and CMV-seropositive. The rearrangement joins TRBV5-5 to TRBJ2-2, with D perhaps matching TRBD2 (6 bases). Sequenced material: PBMCs. The CDR3: CASSFRLAGELFF. DNA for the CDR3: TGTGCCAGCAGCTTCAGACTAGCCGGGGAGCTGTTTTTT.